A single sample is the source of the 27 T cell receptor beta chains below, sequenced in a study of early T cells in non-severe SARS-CoV-2 infection. In TCRdb, the 5' RACE reads were re-called with MiXCR into one record per CDR3 protein. In the table there are tens of thousands of distinct CDR3 sequences, 5% to 6% of which are singletons. Material: whole blood. These receptor sequences come from an adult who was a healthcare worker with PCR-confirmed SARS-CoV-2 infection or an uninfected control (not recorded which).

There are many counts of this clonotype. This chain uses TRBV7-2 with TRBJ2-7; 7 bases align to TRBD1. Losses at the gene ends were 3 bases for V and 13 bases for J; bases not matched to a gene: 9. Germline loops: CDR1 SGHTA, CDR2 FQGNSA. The length of the CDR3 is 12 residues. CDR3 sequence reads: CASSLRTGRQYF. The CDR3 DNA follows: TGTGCCAGCAGCTTGAGGACAGGACGTCAATACTTC.

The chain couples TRBV5-5 to TRBJ2-7; 8 bases fit TRBD2. Trimming removed 4 bases from V and 1 base from J; junction bases left unmatched: 4. Germline CDR1 reads SGHKS; CDR2 reads YYEKEE (reference sequence). This CDR3 has 14 amino acids. CDR3 in DNA: TGTGCCAGCAGCGCGGGGGGCCGGTCCTACGAGCAGTACTTC. This gives the protein CASSAGGRSYEQYF.

This clonotype occurred many times. CDR3 protein: CASSLSGLAGEQYF. Here the CDR3 DNA reads TGTGCCAGCAGCTTATCCGGACTAGCTGGCGAGCAGTACTTC. V and J are TRBV7-9 and TRBJ2-7, with 8 bases that match TRBD2. The CDR3 loop spans 14 amino acids. The V segment lost 2 bases and the J segment 6 bases; nucleotides outside the gene matches: 6. Germline CDR1 reads SEHNR; CDR2 reads FQNEAQ (reference sequence).

This clonotype was seen many times. This chain uses TRBV27 with TRBJ2-1; 15 nucleotides align to TRBD2. J lost 0 bases, V lost 1 base, and 4 bases had no gene match. CDR3 length equals 19 residues. The germline V gene encodes CDR1 MNHEY and CDR2 SMNVEV (reference sequence). In DNA form, the CDR3 reads TGTGCCAGCAGTTTATTGCGGACTAGCGGGAGGGCCTCCTACAATGAGCAGTTCTTC. Its protein product is CASSLLRTSGRASYNEQFF.

This clonotype has a count of ten or more. The rearrangement uses TRBV7-6 and TRBJ2-2, with no clear D. Trimming stripped 5 bases from V and 0 bases from J, with 10 bases between. The germline V gene has CDR1 SGHVS and CDR2 FNYEAQ. There are 15 residues in the CDR3. The CDR3 loop reads CASSQSVANTGELFF. The CDR3 coding sequence is TGTGCCAGCAGCCAATCGGTCGCGAACACCGGGGAGCTGTTTTTT.

This clonotype was picked up many times. The V and J genes are TRBV20-1 and TRBJ2-1; no definite D call. The V end lost 5 bases, the J end lost 6 bases, and 17 bases lay between the germline ends. The CDR3 loop spans 14 amino acids. In germline, CDR1 is DFQATT, CDR2 SNEGSKA (reference sequence). The chain's CDR3 is CSAFLGRSLNEQFF. CDR3 DNA: TGCAGTGCTTTTTTAGGCAGGAGTCTCAATGAGCAGTTCTTC.

The chain employs TRBV7-2 and TRBJ2-7; D not certain. Germline CDR1 and CDR2: SGHTA and FQGNSA. V lost 4 bases and J 3 bases, leaving 10 bases between the germline ends. The CDR3 covers 13 residues. The CDR3 sequence: CASSSPGHYEQYF. CDR3 in DNA: TGTGCCAGCAGCTCCCCCGGGCACTACGAGCAGTACTTC.

This chain uses TRBV6-2 or TRBV6-3 with TRBJ2-7, with no clear D. The CDR3 contains 13 residues. CDR1 MNHEY and CDR2 SVGEGT come from the germline V gene. V dropped 7 bases and J dropped 4 bases, with 14 bases sitting between them. The CDR3 sequence: CASTTQSPYEQYF. CDR3 DNA sequence: TGTGCCAGCACGACACAGTCGCCTTACGAGCAGTACTTC.

This clonotype ranks as large. Here the CDR3 reads CASLGAGGEQYF. As DNA, the CDR3 is TGTGCCAGTCTCGGCGCTGGTGGCGAGCAGTACTTC. The rearrangement uses TRBV19 and TRBJ2-7, with unresolved D. Trimming removed 8 bases from V and 6 bases from J, with 14 bases in between. The CDR3 runs to 12 residues. The germline V gene encodes CDR1 LNHDA and CDR2 SQIVND (reference sequence). Together with reference TRBV19 and TRBJ2-7, the CDR3 gives the full variable domain: DGGITQSPKYLFRKEGQNVTLSCEQNLNHDAMYWYRQDPGQGLRLIYYSQIVNDFQKGDIAEGYSVSREKKESFPLTVTSAQKNPTAFYLCASLGAGGEQYFGPGTRLTVT.

The J gene is TRBJ2-5, the V gene TRBV12-3 or TRBV12-4; D is ambiguous. V was clipped by 2 bases and J by 2 bases, with 9 bases between them. The length of the CDR3 is 14 residues. This CDR3 is CASSLQEWQETQYF. In DNA form, the CDR3 reads TGTGCCAGCAGTTTACAGGAATGGCAAGAGACCCAGTACTTC.

At least ten counts were recorded for this clonotype. The J gene is TRBJ1-3, the V gene TRBV5-4, with D unclear. Germline assignment: CDR1 SGHNT and CDR2 YYREEE (reference sequence). CDR3 length: 14 amino acids. The V gene lost 4 bases and the J gene lost 4 bases, with 12 bases spanning the gap. CDR3 in amino acids: CASSQDPQGNTIYF. For the CDR3, the DNA is TGTGCCAGCAGCCAGGATCCTCAGGGAAACACCATATATTTT.

This clonotype was picked up many times. This chain connects TRBV11-2 to TRBJ2-7; the match to TRBD1 covers 7 bases. V shed 1 base and J 5 bases; nucleotides not matched to a gene: 20. Per the germline V gene, CDR1 is SGHAT and CDR2 is FQNNGV. The CDR3 is made up of 19 amino acids. The CDR3, as DNA: TGTGCCAGCAGCTTAGCTCTTGCAGGGGCAGGGGGTATATTACACGAGCAGTACTTC. Translated: CASSLALAGAGGILHEQYF.

This clonotype was counted a few times. The chain employs TRBV10-3 and TRBJ2-3; D unclear. The CDR3 totals 15 residues. Per germline, CDR1 ENHRY and CDR2 SYGVKD. Deletions cut 2 bases from V and 1 base from J, with 10 bases between. The CDR3 loop is CAISEPGSGTDTQYF. In DNA, the CDR3 is TGTGCCATCAGTGAGCCAGGCTCCGGCACAGATACGCAGTATTTT.

The chain recombines TRBV20-1 with TRBJ2-2, with TRBD2 matching 8 bases. The V segment lost 1 base and the J segment 5 bases; nucleotides outside the gene matches: 9. Looked up from germline, CDR1 is DFQATT and CDR2 is SNEGSKA (reference sequence). The CDR3 loop spans 16 amino acids. CDR3 amino acids: CSARGSPGLGTGELFF. The CDR3 coding sequence is TGCAGTGCTAGAGGCTCCCCGGGACTAGGGACCGGGGAGCTGTTTTTT.

This clonotype was counted at least ten times. The chain has TRBV2 and TRBJ1-4; TRBD1 aligns across 7 bases. Germline V lookup: CDR1 SNHLY, CDR2 FYNNEI. The ends lost 5 bases at V and 10 bases at J; junction bases unmatched: 13. The CDR3 totals 15 residues. The CDR3 DNA sequence: TGTGCCAGCAGTCCAACTTCGACAGGGTTTGGAAAACTGTTTTTT. It encodes CASSPTSTGFGKLFF.

The chain employs TRBV25-1 and TRBJ1-1; 8 bases match TRBD1. CDR3 length: 13 amino acids. The ends lost 11 bases at V and 6 bases at J; junction bases unmatched: 11. Germline V lookup: CDR1 MGHDK, CDR2 SYGVNS. The CDR3 sequence is CAARGQGLAEAFF. The CDR3 region has the DNA TGTGCCGCTCGCGGACAGGGCCTCGCTGAAGCTTTCTTT.

Many counts were recorded for this clonotype. The genes are TRBV7-9 and TRBJ2-7; unclear D gene. The CDR3 is made up of 15 amino acids. Germline V gene sequence: CDR1 SEHNR, CDR2 FQNEAQ (reference sequence). The ends were cut back, 1 base at V and 2 bases at J, with 12 bases in the middle. In DNA, the CDR3 is TGTGCCAGCAGCTTAGGGTCACCCACAACCTACGAGCAGTACTTC. Translated: CASSLGSPTTYEQYF.

This clonotype was seen ten or more times. The rearrangement joins TRBV2 to TRBJ2-3; 11 bases agree with TRBD1. CDR3 length equals 19 residues. V gave up 2 bases and J gave up 2 bases; unmatched junction bases: 12. Germline V lookup: CDR1 SNHLY, CDR2 FYNNEI. For the CDR3, the DNA is TGTGCCAGCAGTGAACCTACCGGGACAGGGGGAGTGTACACAGATACGCAGTATTTT. Residues: CASSEPTGTGGVYTDTQYF.

This clonotype appeared a few times. The CDR3 loop is CASSTERTGELFF. The DNA for the CDR3 is TGTGCCAGTAGTACTGAGCGGACCGGGGAGCTGTTTTTT. This chain links TRBV19 with TRBJ2-2; a weak D match, TRBD2 (5 bases). V was cut by 4 bases and J by 5 bases, with 8 bases left in between. The germline gives CDR1 LNHDA, CDR2 SQIVND (reference sequence). This CDR3 is 13 amino acids long.

The chain joins TRBV7-6 to TRBJ2-3; a possible D gene is TRBD2 (5 bases). Trimming took 5 bases from V and 6 from J, leaving 15 bases between them. The CDR3 is 14 residues long. Per germline, CDR1 SGHVS and CDR2 FNYEAQ. The CDR3 coding sequence is TGTGCCAGCAGCGCGAGGGTGGGATCGGATACGCAGTATTTT. Protein sequence: CASSARVGSDTQYF.

Many counts were recorded for this clonotype. J is TRBJ1-2 and V is TRBV5-4, with D perhaps TRBD1 (5 bases). With 0 bases removed from V and 3 bases from J, the gap between germline ends came to 6 bases. This CDR3 comprises 13 residues. In germline, CDR1 is SGHNT, CDR2 YYREEE (reference sequence). The DNA of the CDR3 is TGTGCCAGCAGCTTGGAGGGGCACTATGGCTACACCTTC. Translating it yields CASSLEGHYGYTF.

This clonotype was recorded many times. This chain links TRBV18 with TRBJ2-5; 13 nucleotides match TRBD2. The CDR3 is made up of 17 amino acids. V shed 2 bases, J shed 5 bases, and the junction held 8 bases outside the gene matches. Germline lookup yields CDR1 KGHSH and CDR2 LQKENI. The CDR3 region is CASSPTSGRAIPETQYF. DNA of the CDR3: TGTGCCAGCTCACCAACTAGCGGGAGGGCAATACCGGAGACCCAGTACTTC.

This clonotype was recorded many times. The CDR3 DNA is TGTGCCAGCAGCCATGGCCGGGAATATAACTATGGCTACACCTTC. As protein: CASSHGREYNYGYTF. This sequence joins TRBV27 and TRBJ1-2; no reliable D call. The CDR3 is 15 residues long. CDR1 is MNHEY, CDR2 SMNVEV, per germline (reference sequence). V lost 6 bases and J lost 1, with 15 bases in between.

This clonotype was seen at least ten times. The V call is TRBV11-2, the J call TRBJ2-2; tentatively, D is TRBD1 (5 bases). Germline lookup yields CDR1 SGHAT and CDR2 FQNNGV. The CDR3 sequence is 18 residues long. Trimming took 5 bases from V and 0 from J, leaving 19 bases between them. The CDR3 DNA reads TGTGCCAGCAGCCGTACACCCTGGACGGACACGAACACCGGGGAGCTGTTTTTT. Amino acids: CASSRTPWTDTNTGELFF.

This clonotype was picked up many times. V usage is TRBV18 and J usage is TRBJ2-7, with a weak D call TRBD2 (5 bases). This CDR3 has 12 amino acids. With 2 bases removed from V and 8 bases from J, the gap between germline ends came to 10 bases. The V gene's germline CDR1 is KGHSH and CDR2 LQKENI. DNA of the CDR3: TGTGCCAGCTCACCAACTCGGGATCAGCAGTACTTC. Amino acids: CASSPTRDQQYF.

This clonotype has ten or more counts. The chain joins TRBV30 to TRBJ1-6; 10 bases fit TRBD1. The germline CDR1 and CDR2 sequences are GTSNPN and SVGIG (reference sequence). The CDR3 sequence is 13 residues long. V shed 5 bases and J 10 bases; nucleotides not matched to a gene: 5. Here the CDR3 DNA reads TGTGCCTGGTCTCGGACAGGGGGATCACCCCTCCACTTT. As protein: CAWSRTGGSPLHF.

This clonotype was seen at least ten times. V usage is TRBV20-1 and J usage is TRBJ2-5; 7 bases are a match to TRBD1. Germline CDR1 is DFQATT and CDR2 is SNEGSKA (reference sequence). Trimming took 6 bases from V and 1 from J; bases not matched to a gene: 8. The length of the CDR3 is 14 residues. The CDR3 nucleotides are TGCAGTGCCCAAAGGGACAGAACCCAAGAGACCCAGTACTTC. This encodes CSAQRDRTQETQYF.